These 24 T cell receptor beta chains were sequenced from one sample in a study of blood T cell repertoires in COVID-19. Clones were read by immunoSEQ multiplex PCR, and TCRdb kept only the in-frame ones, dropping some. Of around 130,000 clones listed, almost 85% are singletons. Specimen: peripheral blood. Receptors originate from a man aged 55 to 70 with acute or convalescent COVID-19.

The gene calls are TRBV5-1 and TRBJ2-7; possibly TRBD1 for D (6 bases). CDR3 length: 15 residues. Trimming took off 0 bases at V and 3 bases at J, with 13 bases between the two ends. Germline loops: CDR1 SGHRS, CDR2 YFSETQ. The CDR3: CASSLELGHVYEQYF. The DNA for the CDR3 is TGCGCCAGCAGCTTGGAATTGGGACACGTCTACGAGCAGTACTTC. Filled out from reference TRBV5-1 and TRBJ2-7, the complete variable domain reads KAGVTQTPRYLIKTRGQQVTLSCSPISGHRSVSWYQQTPGQGLQFLFEYFSETQRNKGNFPGRFSGRQFSNSRSEMNVSTLELGDSALYLCASSLELGHVYEQYFGPGTRLTVT.

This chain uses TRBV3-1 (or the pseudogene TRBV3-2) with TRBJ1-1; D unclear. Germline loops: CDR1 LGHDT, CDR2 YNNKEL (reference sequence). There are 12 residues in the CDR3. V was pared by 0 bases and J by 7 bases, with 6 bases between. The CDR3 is CASSQEDYEAFF. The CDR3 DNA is TGTGCCAGCAGCCAAGAAGACTATGAAGCTTTCTTT.

CDR3: CASSQAGTSNNEQFF. CDR3 sequence (DNA): TGTGCCAGCAGCCAAGCGGGGACTAGCAACAATGAGCAGTTCTTC. The chain combines TRBV3-1 (or the pseudogene TRBV3-2) with TRBJ2-1; 9 bases line up with TRBD2. Per the germline V gene, CDR1 is LGHDT and CDR2 is YNNKEL (reference sequence). This CDR3 has 15 residues. The ends lost 1 base at V and 5 bases at J; junction bases unmatched: 3.

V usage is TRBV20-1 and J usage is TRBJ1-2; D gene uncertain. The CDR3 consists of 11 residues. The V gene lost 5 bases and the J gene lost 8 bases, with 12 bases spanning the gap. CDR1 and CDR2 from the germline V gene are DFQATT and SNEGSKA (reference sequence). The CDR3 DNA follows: TGCAGTGCTCACCCGTCCGGGGGCTACACCTTC. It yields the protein CSAHPSGGYTF.

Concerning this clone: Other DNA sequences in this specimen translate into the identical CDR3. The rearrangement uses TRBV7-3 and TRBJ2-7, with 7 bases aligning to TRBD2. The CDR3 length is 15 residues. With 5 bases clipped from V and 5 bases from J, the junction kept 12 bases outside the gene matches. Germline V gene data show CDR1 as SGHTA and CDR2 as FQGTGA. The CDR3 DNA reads TGTGCCAGCAGCAGATCGGGCGGGAGCATCGACGAGCAGTACTTC. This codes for CASSRSGGSIDEQYF.

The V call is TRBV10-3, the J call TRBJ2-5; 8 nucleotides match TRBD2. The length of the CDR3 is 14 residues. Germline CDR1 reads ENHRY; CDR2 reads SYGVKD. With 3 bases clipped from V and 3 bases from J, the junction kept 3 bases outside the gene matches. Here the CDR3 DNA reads TGTGCCATCAGTGAATTCGGGGGGGAAGAGACCCAGTACTTC. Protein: CAISEFGGEETQYF.

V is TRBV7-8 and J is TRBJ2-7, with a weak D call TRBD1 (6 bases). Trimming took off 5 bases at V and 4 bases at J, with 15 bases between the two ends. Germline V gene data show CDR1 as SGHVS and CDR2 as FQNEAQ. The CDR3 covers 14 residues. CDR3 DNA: TGTGCCAGCAGCCCGGGACAAGTTTTGTACGAGCAGTACTTC. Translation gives CASSPGQVLYEQYF.

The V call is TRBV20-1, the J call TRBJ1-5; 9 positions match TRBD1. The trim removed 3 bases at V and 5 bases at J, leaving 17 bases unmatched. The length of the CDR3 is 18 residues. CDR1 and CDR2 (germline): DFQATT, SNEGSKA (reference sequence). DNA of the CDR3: TGCAGTGCTAGTGGGGGACAGGGAGATAGTTTCAGTTATCAGCCCCAGCATTTT. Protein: CSASGGQGDSFSYQPQHF.

The CDR3 loop is CASSYGGGTEAFF. The CDR3 DNA reads TGTGCCAGCAGTTACGGCGGGGGCACTGAAGCTTTCTTT. The chain joins TRBV6-2 or TRBV6-3 to TRBJ1-1, with D perhaps TRBD1 (5 bases). CDR3 length: 13 residues. The germline V gene encodes CDR1 MNHEY and CDR2 SVGEGT. V lost 2 bases, J lost 4 bases, and 8 bases lay in between.

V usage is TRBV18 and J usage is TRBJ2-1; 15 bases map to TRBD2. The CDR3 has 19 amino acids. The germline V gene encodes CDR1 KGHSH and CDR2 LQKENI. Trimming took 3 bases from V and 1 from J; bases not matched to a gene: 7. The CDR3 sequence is CASSPGTSGGPGSYNEQFF. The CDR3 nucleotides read TGTGCCAGCTCACCTGGGACTAGCGGGGGGCCAGGTTCCTACAATGAGCAGTTCTTC.

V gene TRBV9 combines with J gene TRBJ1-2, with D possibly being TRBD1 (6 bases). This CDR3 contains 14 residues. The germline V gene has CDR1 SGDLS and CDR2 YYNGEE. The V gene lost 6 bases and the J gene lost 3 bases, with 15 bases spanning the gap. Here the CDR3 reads CASTLGGEDYGYTF. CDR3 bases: TGTGCCAGCACACTAGGGGGGGAAGACTATGGCTACACCTTC.

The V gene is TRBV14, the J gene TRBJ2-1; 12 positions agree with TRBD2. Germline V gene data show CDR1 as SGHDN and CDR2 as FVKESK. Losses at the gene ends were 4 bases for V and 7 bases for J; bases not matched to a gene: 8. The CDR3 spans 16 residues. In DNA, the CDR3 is TGTGCCAGCAGCCGCTCGACTAGCGGGAGAGGGAATGAGCAGTTCTTC. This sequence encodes CASSRSTSGRGNEQFF.

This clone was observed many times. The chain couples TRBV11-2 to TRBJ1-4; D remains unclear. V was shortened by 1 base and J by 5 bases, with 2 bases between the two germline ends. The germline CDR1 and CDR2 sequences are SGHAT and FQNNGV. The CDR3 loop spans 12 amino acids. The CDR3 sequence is CASSLVNEKLFF. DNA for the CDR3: TGTGCCAGCAGCTTAGTAAATGAAAAACTGTTTTTT.

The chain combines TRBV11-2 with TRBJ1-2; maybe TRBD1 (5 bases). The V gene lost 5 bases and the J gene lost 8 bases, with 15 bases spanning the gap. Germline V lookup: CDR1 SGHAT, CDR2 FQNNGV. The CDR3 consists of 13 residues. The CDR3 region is CASSPRRGGGYTF. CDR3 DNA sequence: TGTGCCAGCAGCCCCCGGCGGGGCGGAGGCTACACCTTC.

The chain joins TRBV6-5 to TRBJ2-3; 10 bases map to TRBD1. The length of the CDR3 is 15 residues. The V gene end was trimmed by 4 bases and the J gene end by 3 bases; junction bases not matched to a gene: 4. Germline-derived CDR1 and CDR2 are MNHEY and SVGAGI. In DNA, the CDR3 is TGTGCCAGCAGTTCGGGACAGGGGATAACAGATACGCAGTATTTT. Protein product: CASSSGQGITDTQYF.

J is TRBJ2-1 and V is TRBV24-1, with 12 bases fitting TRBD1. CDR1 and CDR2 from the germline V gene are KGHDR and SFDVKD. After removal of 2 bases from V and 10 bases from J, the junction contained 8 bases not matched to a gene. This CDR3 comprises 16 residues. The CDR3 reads CATSDSRGTGGREQFF. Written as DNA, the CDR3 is TGTGCCACCAGTGATTCCCGGGGGACAGGGGGCCGCGAGCAGTTCTTC.

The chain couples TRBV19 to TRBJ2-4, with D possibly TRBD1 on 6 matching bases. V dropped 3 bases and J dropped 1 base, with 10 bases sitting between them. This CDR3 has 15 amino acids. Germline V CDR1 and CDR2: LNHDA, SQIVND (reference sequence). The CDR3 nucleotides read TGTGCCAGTAGTATGCAGGGGTTGGCCAAAAACATTCAGTACTTC. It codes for CASSMQGLAKNIQYF.

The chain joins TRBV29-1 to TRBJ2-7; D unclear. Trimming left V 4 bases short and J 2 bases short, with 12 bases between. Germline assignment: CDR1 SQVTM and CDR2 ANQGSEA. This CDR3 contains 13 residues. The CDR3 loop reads CSVGAGSAYEQYF. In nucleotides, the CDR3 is TGCAGCGTTGGTGCAGGATCAGCCTACGAGCAGTACTTC.

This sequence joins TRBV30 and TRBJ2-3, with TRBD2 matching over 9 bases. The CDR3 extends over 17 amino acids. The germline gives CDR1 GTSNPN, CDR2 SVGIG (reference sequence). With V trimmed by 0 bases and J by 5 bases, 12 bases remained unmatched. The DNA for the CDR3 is TGTGCCTGGAGTGTTAGCGGGGGCCTCTCGCGGGGAGATACGCAGTATTTT. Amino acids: CAWSVSGGLSRGDTQYF.

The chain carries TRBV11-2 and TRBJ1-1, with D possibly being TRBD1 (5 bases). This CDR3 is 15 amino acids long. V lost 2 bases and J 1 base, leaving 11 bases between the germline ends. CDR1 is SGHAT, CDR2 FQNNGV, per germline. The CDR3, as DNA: TGTGCCAGCAGCTTAAGGGGCAGATGGAACACTGAAGCTTTCTTT. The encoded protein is CASSLRGRWNTEAFF.

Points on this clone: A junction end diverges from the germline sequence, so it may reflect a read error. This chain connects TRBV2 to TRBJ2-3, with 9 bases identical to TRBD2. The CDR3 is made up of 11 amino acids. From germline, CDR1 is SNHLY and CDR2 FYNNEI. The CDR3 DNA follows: TGTGCCAGCAGTGCCCGGGGGGGACTAGCTTTT. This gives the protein CASSARGGLAF.

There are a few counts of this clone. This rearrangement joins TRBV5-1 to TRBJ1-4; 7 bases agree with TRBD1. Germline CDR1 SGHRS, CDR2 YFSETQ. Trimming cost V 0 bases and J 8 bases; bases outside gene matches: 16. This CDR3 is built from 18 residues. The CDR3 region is CASSLGIIQGGPKEKLFF. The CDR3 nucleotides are TGCGCCAGCAGCTTGGGGATAATTCAGGGGGGCCCCAAGGAAAAACTGTTTTTT.

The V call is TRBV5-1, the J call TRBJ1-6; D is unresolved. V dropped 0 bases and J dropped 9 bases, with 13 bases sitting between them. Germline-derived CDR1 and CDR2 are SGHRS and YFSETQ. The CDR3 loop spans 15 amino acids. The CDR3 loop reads CASSLANSRISPLHF. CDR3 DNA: TGCGCCAGCAGCTTGGCCAACAGCCGAATTTCACCCCTCCACTTT.

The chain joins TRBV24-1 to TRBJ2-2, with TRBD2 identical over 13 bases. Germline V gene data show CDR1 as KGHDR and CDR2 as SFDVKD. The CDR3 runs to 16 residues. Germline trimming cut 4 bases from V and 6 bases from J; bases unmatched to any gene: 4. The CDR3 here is CATSDLGTSGAGELFF. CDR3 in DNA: TGTGCCACCAGTGACCTCGGGACTAGCGGGGCCGGGGAGCTGTTTTTT.